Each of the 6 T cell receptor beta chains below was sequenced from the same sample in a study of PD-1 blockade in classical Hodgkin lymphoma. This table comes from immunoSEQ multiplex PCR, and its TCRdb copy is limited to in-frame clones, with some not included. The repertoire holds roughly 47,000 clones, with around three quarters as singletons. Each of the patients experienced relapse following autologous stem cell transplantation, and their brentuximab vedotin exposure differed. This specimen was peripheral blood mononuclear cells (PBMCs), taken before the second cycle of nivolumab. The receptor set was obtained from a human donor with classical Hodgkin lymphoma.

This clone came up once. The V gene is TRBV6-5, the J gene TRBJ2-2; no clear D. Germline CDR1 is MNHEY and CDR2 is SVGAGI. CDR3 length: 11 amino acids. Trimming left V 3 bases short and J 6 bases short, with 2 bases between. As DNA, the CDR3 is TGTGCCAGCAGTTATGCCGGGGAGCTGTTTTTT. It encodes CASSYAGELFF.

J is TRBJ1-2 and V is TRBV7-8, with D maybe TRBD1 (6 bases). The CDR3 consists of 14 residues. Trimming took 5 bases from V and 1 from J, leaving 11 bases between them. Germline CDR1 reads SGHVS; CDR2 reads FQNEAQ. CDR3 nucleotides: TGTGCCAGCAGCAGGGACAATGATAACTATGGCTACACCTTC. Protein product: CASSRDNDNYGYTF.

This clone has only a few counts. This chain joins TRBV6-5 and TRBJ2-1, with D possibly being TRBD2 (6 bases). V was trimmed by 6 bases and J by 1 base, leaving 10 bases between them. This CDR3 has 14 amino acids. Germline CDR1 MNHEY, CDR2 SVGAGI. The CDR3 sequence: CASSGGASYNEQFF. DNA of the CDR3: TGTGCCAGCAGCGGCGGGGCGTCCTACAATGAGCAGTTCTTC.

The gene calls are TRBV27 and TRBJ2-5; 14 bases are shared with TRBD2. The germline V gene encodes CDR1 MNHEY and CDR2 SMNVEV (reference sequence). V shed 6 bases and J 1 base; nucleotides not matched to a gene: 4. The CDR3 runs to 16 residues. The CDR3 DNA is TGTGCCAGCAGCGGACTAGCGGGAGGTCCCCAAGAGACCCAGTACTTC. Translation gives CASSGLAGGPQETQYF.

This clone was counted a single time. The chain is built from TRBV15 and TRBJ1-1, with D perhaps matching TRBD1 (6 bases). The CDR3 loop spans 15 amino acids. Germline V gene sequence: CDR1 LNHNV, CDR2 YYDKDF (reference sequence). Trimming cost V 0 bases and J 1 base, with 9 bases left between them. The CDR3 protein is CATSRDRTANTEAFF. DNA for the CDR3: TGTGCCACCAGCAGAGATCGGACAGCGAACACTGAAGCTTTCTTT.

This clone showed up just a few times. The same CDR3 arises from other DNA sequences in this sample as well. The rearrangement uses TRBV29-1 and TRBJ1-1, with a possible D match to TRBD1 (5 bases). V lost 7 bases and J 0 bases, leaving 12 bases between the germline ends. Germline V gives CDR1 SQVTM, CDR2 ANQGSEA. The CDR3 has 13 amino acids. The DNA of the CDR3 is TGCAGCGCTAGGACGGACATGAACACTGAAGCTTTCTTT. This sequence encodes CSARTDMNTEAFF.